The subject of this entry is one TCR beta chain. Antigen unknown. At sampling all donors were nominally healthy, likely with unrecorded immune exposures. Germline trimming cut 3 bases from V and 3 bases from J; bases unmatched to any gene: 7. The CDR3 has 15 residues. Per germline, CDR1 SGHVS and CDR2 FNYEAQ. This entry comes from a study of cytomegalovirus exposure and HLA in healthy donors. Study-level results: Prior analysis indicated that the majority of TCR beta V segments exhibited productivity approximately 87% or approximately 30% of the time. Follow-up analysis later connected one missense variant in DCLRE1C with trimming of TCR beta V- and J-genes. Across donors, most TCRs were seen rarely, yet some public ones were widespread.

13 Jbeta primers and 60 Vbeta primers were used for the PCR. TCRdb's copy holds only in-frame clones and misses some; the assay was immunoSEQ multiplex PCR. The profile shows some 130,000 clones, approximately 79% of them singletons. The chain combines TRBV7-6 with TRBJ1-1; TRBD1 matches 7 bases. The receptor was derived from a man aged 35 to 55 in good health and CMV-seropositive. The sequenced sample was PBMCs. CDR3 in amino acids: CASSLGVTGHTEAFF. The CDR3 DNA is TGTGCCAGCAGCTTGGGAGTGACAGGGCACACTGAAGCTTTCTTT.